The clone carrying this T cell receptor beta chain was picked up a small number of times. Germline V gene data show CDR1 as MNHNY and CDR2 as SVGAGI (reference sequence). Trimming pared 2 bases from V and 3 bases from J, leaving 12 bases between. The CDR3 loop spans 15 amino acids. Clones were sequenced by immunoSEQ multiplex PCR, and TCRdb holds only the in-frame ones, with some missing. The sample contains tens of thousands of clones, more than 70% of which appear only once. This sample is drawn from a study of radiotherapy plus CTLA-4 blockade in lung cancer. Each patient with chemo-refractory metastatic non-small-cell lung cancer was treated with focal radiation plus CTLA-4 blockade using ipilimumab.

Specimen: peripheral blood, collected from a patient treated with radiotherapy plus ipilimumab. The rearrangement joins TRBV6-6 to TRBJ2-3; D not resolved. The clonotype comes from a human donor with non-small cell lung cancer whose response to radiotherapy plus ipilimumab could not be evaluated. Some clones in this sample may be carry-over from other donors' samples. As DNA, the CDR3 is TGTGCCAGCAGTTACAGGATAGCCCCGACAGATACGCAGTATTTT. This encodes CASSYRIAPTDTQYF.